The sequence of this TCR beta chain was determined in a study of cytomegalovirus exposure and HLA in healthy donors. Study conclusions and caveats: Reported performance of the classifier showed diagnosis of cytomegalovirus status with high specificity and sensitivity.

It was with 60 Vbeta and 13 Jbeta primers that the PCR ran. As processed by the authors: The count from a later analysis was some 83 million unique TCR beta chains, approximately 9.9 million of them shared. Clones were read by immunoSEQ multiplex PCR, and TCRdb kept only the in-frame ones, dropping some. The V and J calls and the clone size are those of that table, but D and trimming were determined from the DNA. The table includes 200,000 to 250,000 clones, 75% to 85% detected once. Points on this clone: Its target is not known.

CDR3 length: 15 amino acids. The germline V gene encodes CDR1 MNHNY and CDR2 SVGAGI (reference sequence). Trimming removed 2 bases from V and 4 bases from J; junction bases left unmatched: 8. Each donor's status was that of a healthy bone marrow donor. The sequencing input was PBMCs. The chain carries TRBV6-6 and TRBJ2-7; 7 nucleotides agree with TRBD2. The receptor was derived from a middle-aged woman in good health and CMV-seronegative. CDR3 amino acids: CASSYLGRGLYEQYF. CDR3 DNA sequence: TGTGCCAGCAGTTACCTGGGACGGGGACTATACGAGCAGTACTTC.